Shown below are 28 T cell receptor beta chains from a single sample sequenced in a study of T cells after yellow fever vaccination. A single record per CDR3 protein comes from TCRdb applying MiXCR to the 5' RACE reads. The sample records 500,000 to 550,000 distinct CDR3 sequences, 20% to 25% being singletons. Source: PBMCs, taken roughly 20 days after the first yellow fever vaccination. The receptors here all came from a man between 18 and 35 years old who received the YFV17D yellow fever vaccine.

Comment on this clonotype: A read error may produce the germline difference seen at one junction end. The V call is TRBV10-3, the J call TRBJ2-3, with TRBD2 matching 9 bases. The CDR3 extends over 17 amino acids. Germline V gives CDR1 ENHRY, CDR2 SYGVKD. The DNA of the CDR3 is TGTGGCATCAGTGAGTCGGCTAGCGGGGTCGTCCCAGATACGCAGTATTTT. Its translation is CGISESASGVVPDTQYF.

This clonotype has more than one count but fewer than ten. The rearrangement joins TRBV7-9 to TRBJ2-5; 7 bases fit TRBD2. Germline V lookup: CDR1 SEHNR, CDR2 FQNEAQ (reference sequence). V trimming: 5 bases; J trimming: 2 bases; junction bases outside the gene matches: 11. CDR3 length: 16 residues. This chain's CDR3 is CASSAPRSGEQETQYF. CDR3 DNA: TGTGCCAGCAGCGCCCCTAGAAGCGGGGAGCAAGAGACCCAGTACTTC.

The V gene is TRBV5-6, the J gene TRBJ2-7, with 8 bases that match TRBD1. The CDR3 consists of 13 residues. The V and J ends lost 2 bases and 3 bases, in that order; junction bases with no gene match: 1. Germline V gene sequence: CDR1 SGHDT, CDR2 YYEEEE. In DNA, the CDR3 is TGTGCCAGCAGCTTTGGGACAGGCTACGAGCAGTACGTC. Translation gives CASSFGTGYEQYV.

This clonotype was seen more than once but under ten times. The gene calls are TRBV10-3 and TRBJ2-3; possible D gene TRBD1, 7 bases. The germline V gene encodes CDR1 ENHRY and CDR2 SYGVKD. This CDR3 contains 17 residues. The V gene lost 0 bases and the J gene lost 4 bases, with 17 bases spanning the gap. CDR3 nucleotide sequence: TGTGCCATCAGTGAGTCGACAGGAGGGGGCGCGGCAGATACGCAGTATTTT. Its protein product is CAISESTGGGAADTQYF.

This clonotype was recorded at least ten times. This chain joins TRBV12-3 or TRBV12-4 and TRBJ1-4; a weak D match, TRBD1 (5 bases). V was shortened by 3 bases and J by 7 bases, with 21 bases between the two germline ends. The CDR3 has 17 residues. CDR3: CASSFTNLAGNGEKLFF. CDR3 nucleotide sequence: TGTGCCAGCAGTTTTACCAACCTTGCAGGGAACGGTGAAAAACTGTTTTTT.

This clonotype was picked up a small number of times. The chain links TRBV7-2 to TRBJ2-5, with a possible D match to TRBD1 (6 bases). V was clipped by 5 bases and J by 3 bases, with 13 bases between them. The CDR3 runs 14 residues. CDR1 is SGHTA and CDR2 is FQGNSA in the germline V gene. This CDR3 is CASSRNKGEETQYF. The CDR3 DNA reads TGTGCCAGCAGCCGCAATAAGGGGGAAGAGACCCAGTACTTC.

The chain has TRBV9 and TRBJ2-4; no clear D. The V gene's germline CDR1 is SGDLS and CDR2 YYNGEE. This CDR3 is built from 13 residues. Trimming removed 4 bases at V and 6 bases at J, with 11 bases between. As DNA, the CDR3 is TGTGCCAGCAGCAGTGGGCCTGGAAACATTCAGTACTTC. This sequence encodes CASSSGPGNIQYF.

The gene calls are TRBV6-2 or TRBV6-3 and TRBJ1-5; TRBD1 matches at 8 bases. J was trimmed by 5 bases and V by 8 bases; bases with no gene match: 11. Looked up from germline, CDR1 is MNHEY and CDR2 is SVGEGT. The CDR3 spans 15 residues. CDR3 sequence reads: CASCPRTGIDQPQHF. The CDR3 DNA sequence: TGTGCCAGCTGTCCGCGGACAGGGATCGATCAGCCCCAGCATTTT.

The rearrangement joins TRBV29-1 to TRBJ2-2; D possibly corresponds to TRBD1 (6 bases). This CDR3 is 12 amino acids long. Germline CDR1 reads SQVTM; CDR2 reads ANQGSEA. This CDR3 reads CSTLGARGELFF. The CDR3 bases are TGCAGTACCCTGGGGGCACGAGGGGAGCTGTTTTTT.

V is TRBV7-2 and J is TRBJ1-1; 7 nucleotides line up with TRBD1. Germline V gene lookup returns CDR1 SGHTA and CDR2 FQGNSA. With V trimmed by 2 bases and J by 0 bases, 6 bases remained unmatched. The CDR3 totals 16 residues. CDR3 sequence reads: CASSLMRTGMNTEAFF. CDR3 nucleotide sequence: TGTGCCAGCAGCTTAATGAGGACAGGCATGAACACTGAAGCTTTCTTT.

The CDR3 region is CASSLAWGGSYNEQFF. The CDR3 DNA sequence: TGTGCCAGCAGCTTGGCTTGGGGTGGTTCCTACAATGAGCAGTTCTTC. The chain employs TRBV5-6 and TRBJ2-1, with unresolved D. V was pared by 0 bases and J by 1 base, with 11 bases between. The CDR3 sequence is 16 residues long. Germline CDR1 is SGHDT and CDR2 is YYEEEE.

V gene TRBV20-1 combines with J gene TRBJ1-1, with D perhaps matching TRBD1 (5 bases). Germline CDR1 is DFQATT and CDR2 is SNEGSKA (reference sequence). There are 11 residues in the CDR3. V was cut by 4 bases and J by 4 bases, with 7 bases left in between. CDR3 DNA: TGCAGTGCTACCGGGGCCACTGAAGCTTTCTTT. Its protein is CSATGATEAFF.

This clonotype was observed a handful of times. The gene calls are TRBV12-3 or TRBV12-4 and TRBJ1-6; D is perhaps TRBD1 (6 bases). V gave up 7 bases and J gave up 10 bases, with 20 bases separating them. The CDR3 sequence is 15 residues long. CDR3 nucleotides: TGTGCCAGCACCTCCTGGGAGGACAGTGGATCACCCCTCCACTTT. Amino acid sequence: CASTSWEDSGSPLHF.

This clonotype came up a few times. The gene calls are TRBV4-3 and TRBJ2-1; maybe TRBD2 (6 bases). The CDR3 totals 16 residues. In germline, CDR1 is LGHNA, CDR2 YSLEER. The germline V and J ends were trimmed by 0 bases and 9 bases, with 18 bases remaining between them. CDR3 loop: CASSQDAVAAVPEQFF. Here the CDR3 DNA reads TGCGCCAGCAGCCAAGACGCGGTAGCGGCCGTACCTGAGCAGTTCTTC.

There are a few counts of this clonotype. V and J are TRBV5-1 and TRBJ2-5; D could derive from TRBD1 or TRBD2 (5 bases each). V was clipped by 4 bases and J by 1 base, with 14 bases between them. The CDR3 length is 15 residues. Germline V lookup: CDR1 SGHRS, CDR2 YFSETQ. The CDR3 loop is CASSLTPGTQETQYF. In nucleotides, the CDR3 is TGCGCCAGCAGCCTAACCCCAGGGACCCAAGAGACCCAGTACTTC.

The chain couples TRBV27 to TRBJ1-5; 7 nucleotides agree with TRBD1. Germline CDR1 reads MNHEY; CDR2 reads SMNVEV (reference sequence). The CDR3 runs 13 residues. V lost 5 bases, J lost 6 bases, and 4 bases stayed unmatched. The CDR3 reads CASSRQGFQPQHF. The CDR3 bases are TGTGCCAGCAGTCGACAGGGTTTTCAGCCCCAGCATTTT.

The table lists this clonotype with many counts. This rearrangement joins TRBV30 to TRBJ2-1; the D is unclear. This CDR3 region has 11 residues. Germline CDR1 GTSNPN, CDR2 SVGIG (reference sequence). With 8 bases removed from V and 8 bases from J, the gap between germline ends came to 13 bases. CDR3 residues: CAASWVDEQFF. The CDR3 DNA is TGTGCCGCCTCCTGGGTGGATGAGCAGTTCTTC.

The chain carries TRBV5-6 and TRBJ2-2; D is ambiguous. CDR1 and CDR2 from the germline V gene are SGHDT and YYEEEE. The CDR3 totals 18 residues. Trimming took off 1 base at V and 0 bases at J, with 16 bases between the two ends. The CDR3 spells CASSLRPWITANTGELFF. In DNA form, the CDR3 reads TGTGCCAGCAGCTTGAGGCCATGGATCACCGCGAACACCGGGGAGCTGTTTTTT.

This chain connects TRBV5-6 to TRBJ2-7; the match to TRBD1 covers 7 bases. This CDR3 is 14 amino acids long. With 2 bases clipped from V and 7 bases from J, the junction kept 9 bases outside the gene matches. Germline lookup yields CDR1 SGHDT and CDR2 YYEEEE. DNA of the CDR3: TGTGCCAGCAGCTTCCTCAGGGGGTTGAGGGAGCAGTACTTC. Protein sequence: CASSFLRGLREQYF.

In this sample, this clonotype turned up a few times. The chain recombines TRBV9 with TRBJ1-1, with D uncertain. Germline-derived CDR1 and CDR2 are SGDLS and YYNGEE. This CDR3 contains 14 residues. Trimming stripped 0 bases from V and 1 base from J, with 7 bases between. CDR3 region: CASSVDSENTEAFF. CDR3 in DNA: TGTGCCAGCAGCGTAGATTCAGAGAACACTGAAGCTTTCTTT.

This clonotype was picked up a small number of times. This chain connects TRBV5-4 to TRBJ1-1, with TRBD1 identical over 7 bases. V lost 4 bases, J lost 2 bases, and 8 bases stayed unmatched. CDR3 size: 15 residues. In germline, CDR1 is SGHNT, CDR2 YYREEE (reference sequence). The CDR3 DNA reads TGTGCCAGCAGCCGGGAGGGACAGCGCAACACTGAAGCTTTCTTT. As protein: CASSREGQRNTEAFF.

A few counts support this clonotype. This sequence joins TRBV5-6 and TRBJ2-3, with D possibly matching TRBD2 (5 bases). V was cut by 0 bases and J by 3 bases, with 8 bases left in between. The CDR3 loop spans 14 amino acids. Germline V CDR1 and CDR2: SGHDT, YYEEEE. CDR3: CASSLERGTDTQYF. The CDR3 DNA reads TGTGCCAGCAGCTTGGAACGGGGAACAGATACGCAGTATTTT.

Only a few counts were recorded for this clonotype. This sequence joins TRBV25-1 and TRBJ2-5; the D call may be TRBD1 or TRBD2 (5 bases each). The V gene's germline CDR1 is MGHDK and CDR2 SYGVNS. The germline V and J ends were trimmed by 1 base and 5 bases, with 11 bases remaining between them. This CDR3 comprises 14 residues. CDR3: CASSESRWGETQYF. The CDR3 DNA is TGTGCCAGCAGTGAATCGAGGTGGGGGGAGACCCAGTACTTC.

This clonotype was counted only a few times. The V and J genes are TRBV9 and TRBJ2-3; 7 bases match TRBD1. Unmatched junction bases numbered 9, after V lost 3 bases and J lost 2 bases. Germline assignment: CDR1 SGDLS and CDR2 YYNGEE. CDR3 size: 16 residues. The CDR3 bases are TGTGCCAGCAGCGGAACAGGGGCCCCCCCCACAGATACGCAGTATTTT. As protein: CASSGTGAPPTDTQYF.

This chain uses TRBV6-5 with TRBJ1-4, with a tentative D call TRBD1 (6 bases). V shed 0 bases and J shed 8 bases, with 16 bases lying between them. The CDR3 is 16 residues long. CDR1 and CDR2 from the germline V gene are MNHEY and SVGAGI. The chain's CDR3 is CASSYSLGTGKEKLFF. The CDR3 DNA sequence: TGTGCCAGCAGTTACTCGTTGGGTACAGGGAAGGAAAAACTGTTTTTT.

V and J are TRBV18 and TRBJ1-5; D is undetermined. This CDR3 is 14 amino acids long. The germline V and J ends were trimmed by 1 base and 6 bases, with 10 bases remaining between them. The germline V gene has CDR1 KGHSH and CDR2 LQKENI. CDR3 sequence (DNA): TGTGCCAGCTCACCACAGGGAGCGGGTCAGCCCCAGCATTTT. Translating gives CASSPQGAGQPQHF.

Here the CDR3 reads CASSSFLAGGNEQFF. Here the CDR3 DNA reads TGTGCCAGCAGCTCGTTCCTAGCGGGCGGTAATGAGCAGTTCTTC. The chain couples TRBV9 to TRBJ2-1; 8 bases are shared with TRBD2. Germline CDR1 and CDR2: SGDLS and YYNGEE. V was pared by 4 bases and J by 7 bases, with 10 bases of the junction left unmatched. There are 15 residues in the CDR3.

The rearrangement uses TRBV6-1 and TRBJ2-3; 10 bases align to TRBD2. The junction had 4 bases not matched to a gene; V was cut back by 8 bases and J by 5 bases. Germline V CDR1 and CDR2: MNHNS, SASEGT. The CDR3 runs to 13 residues. CDR3 region: CASAASGGDTQYF. The CDR3 DNA reads as TGTGCCAGCGCGGCTAGCGGGGGAGATACGCAGTATTTT.